The clone carrying this T cell receptor (beta chain) was found a few times. Antigen: not known. The data stem from a study of blood T cells in healthy people across ages. The CDR3 contains 12 residues. V shed 3 bases and J shed 6 bases, with 9 bases lying between them. Germline V gives CDR1 SGHDT, CDR2 YYEEEE. Using a J-beta primer mix together with a sample-barcoded 5' primer, a second PCR was run for roughly 6 to 12 cycles. Each cDNA molecule, via a template-switch adaptor with 12 random nucleotides, was tagged. TCRdb processed the 5' RACE reads anew with MiXCR; each CDR3 protein has one entry. The table has some 1,800,000 distinct CDR3 sequences, about two fifths seen once; the top ten hold under 30%. Findings and caveats of the study: Per million T cells, TCR beta diversity dropped about linearly as age rose.

Material for sequencing was blood. The source of this sequence is a human donor in good health. This rearrangement joins TRBV5-6 to TRBJ1-2; no clear D. The CDR3 bases are TGTGCCAGCAGCTGGAATATTCATGGCTACACCTTC. Its translation is CASSWNIHGYTF.